These 12 T cell receptor beta chains were all obtained from the same sample, sequenced in a study of cytomegalovirus exposure and HLA in healthy donors. Clones were read by immunoSEQ multiplex PCR, and TCRdb kept only the in-frame ones, dropping some. The sample shows 250,000 to 300,000 clones, around 91% of them seen only once. The sequencing input was PBMCs. Every receptor here comes from a young woman in good health and CMV-seronegative.

The chain employs TRBV30 and TRBJ1-2, with 8 nucleotides matching TRBD1. Per the germline V gene, CDR1 is GTSNPN and CDR2 is SVGIG (reference sequence). This CDR3 is 14 amino acids long. The trim removed 0 bases at V and 6 bases at J, leaving 6 bases unmatched. CDR3 sequence: CAWSVLSRGHGYTF. The CDR3 DNA sequence: TGTGCCTGGAGTGTACTTTCCAGGGGGCATGGCTACACCTTC.

This chain links TRBV2 with TRBJ2-5, with D possibly being TRBD1 (6 bases). Trimming shortened V by 6 bases and J by 4 bases, and 18 bases separated the two germline ends. The CDR3 runs 15 residues. Germline V CDR1 and CDR2: SNHLY, FYNNEI. CDR3 DNA: TGTGCCAGCAGCGGTGGACAGCCGGGGCGAGAGACCCAGTACTTC. This encodes CASSGGQPGRETQYF.

The CDR3: CASSLEVSGFYEQYF. The CDR3 coding sequence is TGTGCCAGCAGCTTAGAAGTGTCAGGGTTTTACGAGCAGTACTTC. The V and J genes are TRBV11-2 and TRBJ2-7; a possible D gene is TRBD1 (5 bases). Germline values: CDR1 SGHAT, CDR2 FQNNGV. The CDR3 length is 15 residues. V was clipped by 0 bases and J by 4 bases, with 13 bases between them.

The chain employs TRBV11-2 and TRBJ1-2, with D possibly TRBD1 on 6 matching bases. The germline V gene encodes CDR1 SGHAT and CDR2 FQNNGV. This CDR3 has 15 amino acids. The V end lost 4 bases, the J end lost 6 bases, and 18 bases lay between the germline ends. The CDR3 coding sequence is TGTGCCAGCAGCTCTAGGGGTTCCAACAGGGATGGCTACACCTTC. Its protein product is CASSSRGSNRDGYTF.

The rearrangement links TRBV10-1 to TRBJ1-4, with 7 bases identical to TRBD1. The CDR3 is made up of 19 amino acids. Germline CDR1 reads WNHNN; CDR2 reads SYGVQD (reference sequence). V dropped 2 bases and J dropped 3; count of bases not matched to a gene: 15. For the CDR3, the DNA is TGCGCCAGCAGTGAGAGAGAGGGGGCGCTTTTCGGGTCTAATGAAAAACTGTTTTTT. It yields the protein CASSEREGALFGSNEKLFF.

This clone was detected only once. The V gene is TRBV6-5, the J gene TRBJ2-3; D is perhaps TRBD2 (5 bases). The V gene lost 5 bases and the J gene lost 4 bases, with 10 bases spanning the gap. The germline gives CDR1 MNHEY, CDR2 SVGAGI. The CDR3 is 13 amino acids. The CDR3 loop reads CASSALRADTQYF. CDR3 bases: TGTGCCAGCAGTGCTCTGAGGGCAGATACGCAGTATTTT.

V usage is TRBV7-3 and J usage is TRBJ2-2, with TRBD1 identical over 12 bases. The V segment lost 5 bases and the J segment 6 bases; nucleotides outside the gene matches: 7. This CDR3 has 16 amino acids. Germline values: CDR1 SGHTA, CDR2 FQGTGA. The CDR3 loop is CASSLQGTGGPGELFF. In DNA, the CDR3 is TGTGCCAGCAGCCTACAGGGGACAGGGGGCCCCGGGGAGCTGTTTTTT.

The chain combines TRBV2 with TRBJ2-5, with 8 nucleotides matching TRBD2. Germline CDR1 reads SNHLY; CDR2 reads FYNNEI. This CDR3 spans 14 amino acids. With 5 bases clipped from V and 3 bases from J, the junction kept 5 bases outside the gene matches. The CDR3 reads CASSPRGGKETQYF. The CDR3 DNA sequence: TGTGCCAGCAGTCCTCGGGGGGGGAAAGAGACCCAGTACTTC.

V is TRBV5-1 and J is TRBJ2-3, with 7 bases identical to TRBD1. CDR1 is SGHRS, CDR2 YFSETQ, per germline. CDR3 length: 15 residues. V dropped 5 bases and J dropped 0; count of bases not matched to a gene: 6. The CDR3 region has the DNA TGCGCCAGCAGTTCCGGACAGGCGAGCACAGATACGCAGTATTTT. Protein: CASSSGQASTDTQYF.

This clone was seen only a few times. This chain connects TRBV2 to TRBJ1-5, with 9 bases identical to TRBD1. This CDR3 spans 14 amino acids. Germline V gene lookup returns CDR1 SNHLY and CDR2 FYNNEI. J gave up 7 bases and V 3 bases, and 4 bases lay outside the gene matches. This CDR3 is CASSEGQGGQPQHF. CDR3 bases: TGTGCCAGCAGTGAGGGACAGGGAGGACAGCCCCAGCATTTT.

The chain combines TRBV7-9 with TRBJ1-1, with 9 nucleotides matching TRBD1. This CDR3 comprises 16 residues. Germline V lookup: CDR1 SEHNR, CDR2 FQNEAQ (reference sequence). V shed 2 bases, J shed 8 bases, and the junction held 12 bases outside the gene matches. The CDR3 DNA is TGTGCCAGCAGCTTATACCCTGGACAGGGGATTTTGGAAGCTTTCTTT. Translating gives CASSLYPGQGILEAFF.

The chain carries TRBV7-9 and TRBJ2-1, with 12 nucleotides matching TRBD2. Germline trimming cut 5 bases from V and 8 bases from J; bases unmatched to any gene: 10. Germline lookup yields CDR1 SEHNR and CDR2 FQNEAQ (reference sequence). This CDR3 comprises 16 residues. This CDR3 is CASSTLAGGLFYEQFF. The CDR3 DNA is TGTGCCAGCAGCACCCTAGCGGGGGGGCTTTTCTATGAGCAGTTCTTC. Drawing the rest from reference TRBV7-9 and TRBJ2-1, the complete variable domain is DTGVSQNPRHKITKRGQNVTFRCDPISEHNRLYWYRQTLGQGPEFLTYFQNEAQLEKSRLLSDRFSAERPKGSFSTLEIQRTEQGDSAMYLCASSTLAGGLFYEQFFGPGTRLTVL.